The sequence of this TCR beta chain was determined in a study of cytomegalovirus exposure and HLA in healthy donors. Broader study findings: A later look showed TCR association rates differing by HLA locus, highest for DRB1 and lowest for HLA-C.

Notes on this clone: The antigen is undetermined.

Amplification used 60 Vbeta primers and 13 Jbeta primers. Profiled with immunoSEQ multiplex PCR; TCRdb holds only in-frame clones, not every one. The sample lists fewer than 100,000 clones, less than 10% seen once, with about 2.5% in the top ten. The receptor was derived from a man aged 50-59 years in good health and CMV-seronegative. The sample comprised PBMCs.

The CDR3 DNA is TGTGCCATCAGTAATGGGGGGGCTAGCGGGGTCCTGGGTACGCAGTATTTT. Translated, it gives CAISNGGASGVLGTQYF. The chain combines TRBV10-3 with TRBJ2-3; 9 bases map to TRBD2. The germline V gene has CDR1 ENHRY and CDR2 SYGVKD. J lost 8 bases, V lost 5 bases, and 17 bases had no gene match. The CDR3 totals 17 residues.